A single sample is the source of the 30 T cell receptor beta chains below, sequenced in a study of beta chain features in type 1 diabetes. Study outcomes and limitations: Type 1 diabetes patients showed a moderate but significant shortening of TCRB CDR3s in all four CD4+ subsets.

Sequencing targeted expressed TCRB transcripts, as all isolated RNA had been reverse transcribed. Libraries were prepared by immunoSEQ multiplex PCR; TCRdb keeps only in-frame clonotypes and omits some of them. Of 250,000 to 300,000 clones listed, 14% are singletons. The antigens for these receptors are not known. The source material was naive CD4+ T cells from blood. All receptors derive from a man aged 25 to 45 with type 1 diabetes.

This clone has a handful of counts. This chain joins TRBV11-1 and TRBJ2-1, with D tentatively TRBD2 (5 bases). V was trimmed by 5 bases and J by 7 bases, leaving 12 bases between them. The CDR3 sequence is 13 residues long. CDR1 and CDR2 (germline): SGHAT, FQDESV (reference sequence). The CDR3 reads CASSLLGKNEQFF. The DNA of the CDR3 is TGTGCCAGCAGCCTACTAGGGAAAAATGAGCAGTTCTTC.

This clone came up a few times. The chain carries TRBV5-4 and TRBJ1-2; D unresolved. CDR1 and CDR2 from the germline V gene are SGHNT and YYREEE (reference sequence). There are 15 residues in the CDR3. V lost 2 bases to trimming and J lost 3 bases, with 14 bases between them. The CDR3 loop is CASSFGGPSHYGYTF. The CDR3 DNA reads as TGTGCCAGCAGCTTCGGAGGGCCAAGCCACTATGGCTACACCTTC.

The genes are TRBV6-5 and TRBJ1-5; D might be TRBD1 (6 bases). Germline V gene sequence: CDR1 MNHEY, CDR2 SVGAGI. The CDR3 consists of 13 residues. With 6 bases removed from V and 3 bases from J, the gap between germline ends came to 9 bases. The CDR3 DNA follows: TGTGCCAGCAGACAGGGCAACAATCAGCCCCAGCATTTT. This sequence encodes CASRQGNNQPQHF.

This clone occurred a few times. This chain joins TRBV5-4 and TRBJ2-2; D perhaps matches TRBD2 (5 bases). V was pared by 2 bases and J by 2 bases, with 7 bases between. Germline loops: CDR1 SGHNT, CDR2 YYREEE (reference sequence). This CDR3 contains 14 residues. CDR3 sequence (DNA): TGTGCCAGCAGCTTCGAGGGAAACACCGGGGAGCTGTTTTTT. Protein sequence: CASSFEGNTGELFF.

This clone has a handful of counts. CDR3 residues: CASSVSANYGYTF. Written as DNA, the CDR3 is TGTGCCAGCAGTGTTAGTGCTAACTATGGCTACACCTTC. The chain recombines TRBV25-1 with TRBJ1-2; D call uncertain. Germline V gene lookup returns CDR1 MGHDK and CDR2 SYGVNS. The length of the CDR3 is 13 residues. Trimming removed 4 bases at V and 0 bases at J, with 6 bases between.

This clone has more than one count but fewer than ten. This sequence joins TRBV2 and TRBJ1-5; possibly TRBD1 for D (6 bases). Trimming took off 4 bases at V and 6 bases at J, with 13 bases between the two ends. The germline gives CDR1 SNHLY, CDR2 FYNNEI. This CDR3 has 14 amino acids. CDR3 coding DNA: TGTGCCAGCAGTGGGCAGGGGCAGGGTCAGCCCCAGCATTTT. It encodes CASSGQGQGQPQHF.

This chain uses TRBV4-3 with TRBJ2-6, with D uncertain. Germline values: CDR1 LGHNA, CDR2 YSLEER. This CDR3 comprises 16 residues. V shed 1 base and J shed 0 bases, with 7 bases lying between them. The CDR3 is CASSQGRISGANVLTF. The DNA of the CDR3 is TGCGCCAGCAGCCAAGGGCGGATCTCTGGGGCCAACGTCCTGACTTTC.

J is TRBJ2-1 and V is TRBV10-3; 8 positions match TRBD1. The CDR3 is 14 amino acids. Germline lookup yields CDR1 ENHRY and CDR2 SYGVKD. J was trimmed by 9 bases and V by 10 bases; bases with no gene match: 14. The CDR3 spells CATTGTGSSGEQFF. The CDR3 DNA is TGTGCCACAACCGGGACAGGTTCGAGCGGTGAGCAGTTCTTC.

This clone appeared a few times. The genes are TRBV28 and TRBJ1-2; no reliable D call. V lost 1 base, J lost 5 bases, and 11 bases lay in between. The CDR3 length is 14 residues. CDR1 is MDHEN, CDR2 SYDVKM, per germline. In nucleotides, the CDR3 is TGTGCCAGCAGTTTATCCCAGGCGGGGTATGGCTACACCTTC. Translated: CASSLSQAGYGYTF.

The CDR3 loop is CASSLAYAAGTQYF. The CDR3 DNA reads TGTGCCAGCAGCTTAGCGTATGCCGCAGGGACCCAGTACTTC. The V call is TRBV7-9, the J call TRBJ2-5, with unresolved D. The germline V gene has CDR1 SEHNR and CDR2 FQNEAQ (reference sequence). Trimming took off 0 bases at V and 7 bases at J, with 12 bases between the two ends. The CDR3 extends over 14 amino acids.

This clone turned up a few times. V usage is TRBV5-4 and J usage is TRBJ2-3; 14 nucleotides agree with TRBD2. Germline V gives CDR1 SGHNT, CDR2 YYREEE (reference sequence). After removal of 3 bases from V and 4 bases from J, the junction contained 1 base not matched to a gene. This CDR3 has 15 residues. CDR3 residues: CASSSGLAGADTQYF. As DNA, the CDR3 is TGTGCCAGCAGCTCGGGACTAGCGGGAGCAGATACGCAGTATTTT.

This chain uses TRBV7-9 with TRBJ2-2, with 12 bases matching TRBD2. This CDR3 region has 15 residues. The germline gives CDR1 SEHNR, CDR2 FQNEAQ (reference sequence). Losses at the gene ends were 4 bases for V and 5 bases for J; bases not matched to a gene: 2. CDR3 in DNA: TGTGCCAGCAGCTACGGGACTAGCGGGACCGGGGAGCTGTTTTTT. This sequence encodes CASSYGTSGTGELFF.

The chain carries TRBV28 and TRBJ2-7, with a weak D call TRBD1 (6 bases). Germline V gives CDR1 MDHEN, CDR2 SYDVKM. V was trimmed by 5 bases and J by 3 bases, leaving 14 bases between them. The CDR3 is made up of 14 amino acids. CDR3 in DNA: TGTGCCAGCAGTCAGCCACAGGGTATCTACGAGCAGTACTTC. It is translated as CASSQPQGIYEQYF.

This clone occurred a few times. The chain recombines TRBV28 with TRBJ2-7; 10 bases are a match to TRBD2. The V and J ends lost 8 bases and 5 bases, in that order; junction bases with no gene match: 6. The V gene's germline CDR1 is MDHEN and CDR2 SYDVKM. This CDR3 has 13 amino acids. The CDR3 protein is CASLGLARNEQYF. As DNA, the CDR3 is TGTGCCAGCCTGGGACTAGCGAGGAACGAGCAGTACTTC.

This chain connects TRBV7-9 to TRBJ2-4; 7 positions agree with TRBD1. CDR1 is SEHNR and CDR2 is FQNEAQ in the germline V gene (reference sequence). The CDR3 has 15 residues. Losses at the gene ends were 1 base for V and 6 bases for J; bases not matched to a gene: 6. The chain's CDR3 is CASSLGGTVGNIQYF. CDR3 sequence (DNA): TGTGCCAGCAGCTTAGGAGGGACAGTGGGAAACATTCAGTACTTC. The full variable domain, completed using reference TRBV7-9 and TRBJ2-4, is DTGVSQNPRHKITKRGQNVTFRCDPISEHNRLYWYRQTLGQGPEFLTYFQNEAQLEKSRLLSDRFSAERPKGSFSTLEIQRTEQGDSAMYLCASSLGGTVGNIQYFGAGTRLSVL.

This chain joins TRBV28 and TRBJ2-3, with 10 nucleotides matching TRBD2. Trimming took 2 bases from V and 0 from J; bases not matched to a gene: 5. Germline values: CDR1 MDHEN, CDR2 SYDVKM. The length of the CDR3 is 17 residues. CDR3 DNA sequence: TGTGCCAGCAGTTTAGACTTAGCGGGAGGTAGCACAGATACGCAGTATTTT. Its protein is CASSLDLAGGSTDTQYF. Looking up the rest from reference TRBV28 and TRBJ2-3 gives the full variable domain: DVKVTQSSRYLVKRTGEKVFLECVQDMDHENMFWYRQDPGLGLRLIYFSYDVKMKEKGDIPEGYSVSREKKERFSLILESASTNQTSMYLCASSLDLAGGSTDTQYFGPGTRLTVL.

The CDR3 protein is CASSSLPRSYNEQFF. The CDR3 bases are TGTGCCAGCAGCTCCCTCCCGAGATCCTACAATGAGCAGTTCTTC. The V call is TRBV7-2, the J call TRBJ2-1; D gene ambiguous. Germline V gene lookup returns CDR1 SGHTA and CDR2 FQGNSA. V gave up 4 bases and J gave up 1 base, with 11 bases separating them. This CDR3 spans 15 amino acids.

V and J are TRBV28 and TRBJ2-1, with TRBD2 matching 7 bases. The CDR3 has 15 residues. Trimming cost V 6 bases and J 4 bases; bases outside gene matches: 9. Germline values: CDR1 MDHEN, CDR2 SYDVKM. The CDR3 loop reads CASRLSSGTYNEQFF. The CDR3 coding sequence is TGTGCCAGCAGACTCTCTAGCGGAACGTACAATGAGCAGTTCTTC.

V is TRBV7-2 and J is TRBJ2-7; unclear D gene. This CDR3 spans 14 amino acids. Germline CDR1 and CDR2: SGHTA and FQGNSA. Trimming shortened V by 3 bases and J by 0 bases, and 9 bases separated the two germline ends. CDR3 loop: CASSLTPSSYEQYF. CDR3 nucleotides: TGTGCCAGCAGCTTGACACCCAGCTCCTACGAGCAGTACTTC.

The rearrangement joins TRBV5-1 to TRBJ2-2; tentatively, D is TRBD2 (6 bases). The CDR3 has 14 residues. Trimming left V 2 bases short and J 6 bases short, with 11 bases between. Germline V gives CDR1 SGHRS, CDR2 YFSETQ. The CDR3 DNA is TGCGCCAGCAGCTTATCCGGGAGACCCGGGGAGCTGTTTTTT. This codes for CASSLSGRPGELFF.

The rearrangement uses TRBV28 and TRBJ1-1; the D gene is possibly TRBD1 (5 bases). With 2 bases removed from V and 0 bases from J, the gap between germline ends came to 7 bases. The germline gives CDR1 MDHEN, CDR2 SYDVKM. The CDR3 contains 14 residues. CDR3 coding DNA: TGTGCCAGCAGTTTAGAGACAGTGAACACTGAAGCTTTCTTT. Translation: CASSLETVNTEAFF.

This clone was detected only a few times. The chain combines TRBV5-1 with TRBJ2-4; D is perhaps TRBD1 (6 bases). The V end lost 0 bases, the J end lost 6 bases, and 13 bases lay between the germline ends. The CDR3 covers 15 residues. Germline CDR1 and CDR2: SGHRS and YFSETQ. CDR3 region: CASSLEETGVNIQYF. CDR3 DNA sequence: TGCGCCAGCAGCTTGGAAGAGACAGGAGTAAACATTCAGTACTTC.

The chain links TRBV4-3 to TRBJ2-1, with TRBD1 identical over 9 bases. The CDR3 contains 17 residues. Trimming at V came to 0 bases and at J to 4 bases, leaving 7 bases not matched to a gene. Germline V gene data show CDR1 as LGHNA and CDR2 as YSLEER. This CDR3 is CASSQDPGGQGYNEQFF. Here the CDR3 DNA reads TGCGCCAGCAGCCAAGATCCAGGGGGACAGGGATACAATGAGCAGTTCTTC.

The J gene is TRBJ2-1, the V gene TRBV14, with 11 nucleotides matching TRBD2. Germline loops: CDR1 SGHDN, CDR2 FVKESK. V shed 4 bases, J shed 5 bases, and the junction held 10 bases outside the gene matches. The CDR3 runs 17 residues. The CDR3 DNA follows: TGTGCCAGCAGCCCGGCACAGGGACTAGCGGTCCACAATGAGCAGTTCTTC. Its protein product is CASSPAQGLAVHNEQFF.

This clone was seen only a few times. The gene calls are TRBV11-2 and TRBJ1-1, with 9 bases identical to TRBD1. The V gene's germline CDR1 is SGHAT and CDR2 FQNNGV. The CDR3 sequence is 13 residues long. The V and J ends lost 5 bases and 8 bases, in that order; junction bases with no gene match: 6. The CDR3 nucleotides read TGTGCCAGCAGCCGAGGGACAGGGCCGGAAGCTTTCTTT. Protein: CASSRGTGPEAFF.

This clone was observed a few times. This sequence joins TRBV11-2 and TRBJ2-1; 11 bases agree with TRBD2. The CDR3 covers 14 residues. Germline V CDR1 and CDR2: SGHAT, FQNNGV. Trimming at V came to 8 bases and at J to 9 bases, leaving 9 bases not matched to a gene. CDR3 region: CASRGLAGSFEQFF. CDR3 nucleotides: TGTGCCAGCCGAGGACTAGCGGGTTCGTTTGAGCAGTTCTTC.

This clone occurred once. The chain recombines TRBV23-1 with TRBJ2-5, with D tentatively TRBD1 (5 bases). Judging by the DNA end, TRBJ2-7 fits better; the J call may be wrong. TRBV23-1 is known as an ORF, though its function is uncertain. There are 15 residues in the CDR3. CDR3 nucleotide sequence: TGCGCCAGCAGTCTAGAGGACACCTACTCCTACGAGCAGTACTTC. It codes for CASSLEDTYSYEQYF.

This clone turned up a few times. The chain uses TRBV19 and TRBJ2-1; D may be TRBD1 (5 bases). Trimming removed 1 base from V and 9 bases from J, with 13 bases in between. In germline, CDR1 is LNHDA, CDR2 SQIVND (reference sequence). The CDR3 is 14 amino acids. CDR3: CASSIASPGIEQFF. DNA of the CDR3: TGTGCCAGTAGTATAGCTTCGCCAGGGATTGAGCAGTTCTTC.

With respect to this clone: The identical CDR3 is also encoded by other nucleotide sequences in the sample. The chain is built from TRBV28 and TRBJ2-5, with 8 bases matching TRBD1. There are 14 residues in the CDR3. CDR1 and CDR2 (germline): MDHEN, SYDVKM. Trimming at V came to 6 bases and at J to 2 bases, leaving 5 bases not matched to a gene. Here the CDR3 DNA reads TGTGCCAGCAGCTCCGGACAGGGTCAAGAGACCCAGTACTTC. Translated, it gives CASSSGQGQETQYF.

This clone has only a few counts. The J gene is TRBJ2-6, the V gene TRBV5-1; perhaps TRBD2 as D (6 bases). V was cut by 5 bases and J by 0 bases, with 12 bases left in between. The germline gives CDR1 SGHRS, CDR2 YFSETQ. The CDR3 loop spans 16 amino acids. This CDR3 reads CASSGTAVSGANVLTF. The CDR3 nucleotides are TGCGCCAGCAGTGGGACTGCGGTCTCTGGGGCCAACGTCCTGACTTTC.